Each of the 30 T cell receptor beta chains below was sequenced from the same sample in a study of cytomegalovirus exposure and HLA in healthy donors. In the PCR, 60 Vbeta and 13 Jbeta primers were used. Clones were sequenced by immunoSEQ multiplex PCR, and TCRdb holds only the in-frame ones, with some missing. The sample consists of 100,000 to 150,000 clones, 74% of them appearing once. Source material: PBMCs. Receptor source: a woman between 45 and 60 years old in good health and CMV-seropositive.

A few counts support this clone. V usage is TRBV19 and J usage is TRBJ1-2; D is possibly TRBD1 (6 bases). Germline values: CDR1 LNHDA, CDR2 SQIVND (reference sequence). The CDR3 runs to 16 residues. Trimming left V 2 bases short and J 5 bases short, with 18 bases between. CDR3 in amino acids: CASSIYSGDSLYGYTF. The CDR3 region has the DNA TGTGCCAGTAGTATATATTCAGGGGATTCCCTTTATGGCTACACCTTC.

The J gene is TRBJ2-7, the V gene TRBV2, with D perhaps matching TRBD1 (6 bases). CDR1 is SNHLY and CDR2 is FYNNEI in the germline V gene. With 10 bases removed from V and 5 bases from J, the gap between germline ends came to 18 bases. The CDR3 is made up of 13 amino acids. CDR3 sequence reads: CATEAGGLNEQYF. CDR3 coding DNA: TGTGCCACGGAGGCTGGGGGCTTGAACGAGCAGTACTTC.

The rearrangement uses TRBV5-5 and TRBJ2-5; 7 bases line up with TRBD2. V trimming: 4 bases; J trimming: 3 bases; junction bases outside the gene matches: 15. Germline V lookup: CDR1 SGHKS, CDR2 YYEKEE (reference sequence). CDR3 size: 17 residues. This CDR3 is CASSALGGLGKKETQYF. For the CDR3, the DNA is TGTGCCAGCAGCGCCCTTGGAGGACTAGGCAAAAAAGAGACCCAGTACTTC.

The CDR3 loop is CASSSEYEQYF. CDR3 DNA: TGTGCCAGCAGCTCAGAATACGAGCAGTACTTC. The chain uses TRBV7-2 and TRBJ2-7; D uncertain. Trimming shortened V by 4 bases and J by 4 bases, and 5 bases separated the two germline ends. This CDR3 spans 11 amino acids. CDR1 and CDR2 (germline): SGHTA, FQGNSA. The full variable domain, in which reference TRBV7-2 and TRBJ2-7 provide the parts outside the CDR3, is GAGVSQSPSNKVTEKGKDVELRCDPISGHTALYWYRQSLGQGLEFLIYFQGNSAPDKSGLPSDRFSAERTGGSVSTLTIQRTQQEDSAVYLCASSSEYEQYFGPGTRLTVT.

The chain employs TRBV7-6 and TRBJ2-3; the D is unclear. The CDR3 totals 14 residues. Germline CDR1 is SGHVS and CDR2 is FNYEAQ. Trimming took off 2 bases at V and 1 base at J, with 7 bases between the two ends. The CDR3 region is CASSLSGRTDTQYF. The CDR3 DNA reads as TGTGCCAGCAGCTTATCGGGTCGCACAGATACGCAGTATTTT.

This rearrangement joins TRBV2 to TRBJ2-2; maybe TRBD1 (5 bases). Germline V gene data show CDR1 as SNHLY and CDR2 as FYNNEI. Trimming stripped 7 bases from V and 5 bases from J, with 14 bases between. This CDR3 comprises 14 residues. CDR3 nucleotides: TGTGCCAGCAAATTGACAGATCTTACCGGGGAGCTGTTTTTT. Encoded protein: CASKLTDLTGELFF.

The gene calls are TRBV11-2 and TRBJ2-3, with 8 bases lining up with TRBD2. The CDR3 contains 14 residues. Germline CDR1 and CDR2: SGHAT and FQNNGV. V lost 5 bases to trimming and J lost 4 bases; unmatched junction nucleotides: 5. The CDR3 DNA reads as TGTGCCAGCAGCAGTAGCGGGGTGGCAGATACGCAGTATTTT. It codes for CASSSSGVADTQYF.

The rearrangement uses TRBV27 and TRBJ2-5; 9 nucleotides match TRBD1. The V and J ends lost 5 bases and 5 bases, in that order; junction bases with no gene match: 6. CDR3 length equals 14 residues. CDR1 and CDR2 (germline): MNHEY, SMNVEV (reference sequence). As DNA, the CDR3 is TGTGCCAGCAGTCGGGGACAGGGATGGGAGACCCAGTACTTC. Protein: CASSRGQGWETQYF.

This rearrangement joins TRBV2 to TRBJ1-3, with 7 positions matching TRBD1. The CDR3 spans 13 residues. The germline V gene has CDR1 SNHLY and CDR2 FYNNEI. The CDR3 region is CGGGRASGNTIYF. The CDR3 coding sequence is TGTGGAGGGGGCAGGGCCTCTGGAAACACCATATATTTT.

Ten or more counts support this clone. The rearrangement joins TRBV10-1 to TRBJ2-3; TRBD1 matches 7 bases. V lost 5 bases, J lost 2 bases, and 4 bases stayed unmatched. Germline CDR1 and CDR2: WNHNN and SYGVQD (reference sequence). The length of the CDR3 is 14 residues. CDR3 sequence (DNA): TGCGCCAGCAGTACCGGGACAGCCACAGATACGCAGTATTTT. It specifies CASSTGTATDTQYF.

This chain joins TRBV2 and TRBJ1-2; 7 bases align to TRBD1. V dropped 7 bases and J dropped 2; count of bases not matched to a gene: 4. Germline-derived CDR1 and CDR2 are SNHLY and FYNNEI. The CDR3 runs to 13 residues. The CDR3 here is CASKGQWNYGYTF. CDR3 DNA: TGTGCCAGCAAGGGACAGTGGAACTATGGCTACACCTTC. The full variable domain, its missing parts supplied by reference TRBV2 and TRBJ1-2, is EPEVTQTPSHQVTQMGQEVILRCVPISNHLYFYWYRQILGQKVEFLVSFYNNEISEKSEIFDDQFSVERPDGSNFTLKIRSTKLEDSAMYFCASKGQWNYGYTFGSGTRLTVV.

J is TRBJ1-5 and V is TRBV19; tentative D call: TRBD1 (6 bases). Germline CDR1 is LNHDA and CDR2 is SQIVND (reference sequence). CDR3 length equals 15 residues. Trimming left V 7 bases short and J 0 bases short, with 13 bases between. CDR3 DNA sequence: TGTGCCAGTAAACCCCCGACAGGTAGCAATCAGCCCCAGCATTTT. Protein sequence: CASKPPTGSNQPQHF.

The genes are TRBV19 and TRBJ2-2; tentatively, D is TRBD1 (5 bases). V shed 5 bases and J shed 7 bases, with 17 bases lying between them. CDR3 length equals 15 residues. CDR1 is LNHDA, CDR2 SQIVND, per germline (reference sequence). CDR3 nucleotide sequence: TGTGCCAGTAGTTCCCACAGGCTTCAGGTCGGGGAGCTGTTTTTT. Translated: CASSSHRLQVGELFF.

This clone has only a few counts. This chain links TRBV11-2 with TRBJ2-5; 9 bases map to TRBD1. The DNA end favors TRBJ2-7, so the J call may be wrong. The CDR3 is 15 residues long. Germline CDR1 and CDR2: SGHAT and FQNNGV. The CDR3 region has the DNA TGTGCCAGCAGTTATGCCCCGGGACAGGGTTACGAGCAGTACTTC. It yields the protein CASSYAPGQGYEQYF.

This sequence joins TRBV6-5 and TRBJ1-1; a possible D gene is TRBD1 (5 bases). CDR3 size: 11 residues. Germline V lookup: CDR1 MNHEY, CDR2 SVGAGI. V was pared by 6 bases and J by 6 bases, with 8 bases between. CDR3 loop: CASRGGAEAFF. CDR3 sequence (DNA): TGTGCCAGCAGGGGAGGGGCTGAAGCTTTCTTT.

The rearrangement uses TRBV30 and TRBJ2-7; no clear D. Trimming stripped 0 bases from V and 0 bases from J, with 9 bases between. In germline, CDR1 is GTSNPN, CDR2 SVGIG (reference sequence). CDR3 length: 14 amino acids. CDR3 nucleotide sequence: TGTGCCTGGAGTGTACAAGACATCTCCTACGAGCAGTACTTC. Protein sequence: CAWSVQDISYEQYF.

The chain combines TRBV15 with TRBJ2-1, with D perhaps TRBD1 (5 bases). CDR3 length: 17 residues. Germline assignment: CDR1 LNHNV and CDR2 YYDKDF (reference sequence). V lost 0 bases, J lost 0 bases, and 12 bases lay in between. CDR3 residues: CATSRDRTYNSYNEQFF. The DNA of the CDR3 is TGTGCCACCAGCAGAGATCGGACATACAACTCCTACAATGAGCAGTTCTTC.

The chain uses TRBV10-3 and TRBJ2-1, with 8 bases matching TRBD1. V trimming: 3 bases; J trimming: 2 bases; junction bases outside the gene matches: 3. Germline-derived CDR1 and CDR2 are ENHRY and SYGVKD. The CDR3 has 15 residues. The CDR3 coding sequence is TGTGCCATCAGTGAATCAGGGGGCGCCTACAATGAGCAGTTCTTC. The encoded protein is CAISESGGAYNEQFF.

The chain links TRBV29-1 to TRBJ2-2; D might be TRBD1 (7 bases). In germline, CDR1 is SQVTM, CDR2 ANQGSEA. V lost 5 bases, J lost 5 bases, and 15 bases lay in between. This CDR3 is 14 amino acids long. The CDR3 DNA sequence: TGCAGCGTTTACAGGGGAGGAGTAACCGGGGAGCTGTTTTTT. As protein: CSVYRGGVTGELFF.

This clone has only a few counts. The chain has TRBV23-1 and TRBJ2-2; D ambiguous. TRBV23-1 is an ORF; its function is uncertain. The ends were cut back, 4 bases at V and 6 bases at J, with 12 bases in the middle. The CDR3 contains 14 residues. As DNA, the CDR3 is TGCGCCAGCAGTCTCCGTAGAGTTCCCGGGGAGCTGTTTTTT. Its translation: CASSLRRVPGELFF.

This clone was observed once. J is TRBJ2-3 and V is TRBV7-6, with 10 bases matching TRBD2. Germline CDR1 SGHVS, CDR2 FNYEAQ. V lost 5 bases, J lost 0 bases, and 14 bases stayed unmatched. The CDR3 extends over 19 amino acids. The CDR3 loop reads CASSPMLAGALASTDTQYF. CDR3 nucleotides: TGTGCCAGCAGCCCGATGCTAGCGGGGGCCCTTGCTAGCACAGATACGCAGTATTTT.

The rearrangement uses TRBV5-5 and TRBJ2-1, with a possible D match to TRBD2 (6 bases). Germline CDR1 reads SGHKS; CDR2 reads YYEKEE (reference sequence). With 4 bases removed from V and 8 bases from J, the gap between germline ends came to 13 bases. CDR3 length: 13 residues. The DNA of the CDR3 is TGTGCCAGCAGCCCGGGAGCGGTCGATGAGCAGTTCTTC. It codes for CASSPGAVDEQFF.

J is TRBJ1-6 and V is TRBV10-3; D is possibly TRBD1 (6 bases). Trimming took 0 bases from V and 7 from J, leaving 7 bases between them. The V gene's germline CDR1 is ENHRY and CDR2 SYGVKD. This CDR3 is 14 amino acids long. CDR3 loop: CAISESGANSPLHF. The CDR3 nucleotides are TGTGCCATCAGTGAGTCGGGGGCGAATTCACCCCTCCACTTT.

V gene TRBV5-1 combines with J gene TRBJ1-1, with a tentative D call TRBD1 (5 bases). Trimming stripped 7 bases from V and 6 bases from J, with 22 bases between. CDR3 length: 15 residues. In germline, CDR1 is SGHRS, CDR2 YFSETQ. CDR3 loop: CASGEGRALGAEAFF. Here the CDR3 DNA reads TGCGCCAGCGGGGAGGGGCGGGCCCTCGGGGCTGAAGCTTTCTTT.

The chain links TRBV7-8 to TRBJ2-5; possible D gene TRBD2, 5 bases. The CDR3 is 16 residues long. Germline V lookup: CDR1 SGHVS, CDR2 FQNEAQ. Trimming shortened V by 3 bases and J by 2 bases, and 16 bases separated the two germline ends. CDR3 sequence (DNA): TGTGCCAGCAGCTTGTTCGGGATTCGAACACAAGAGACCCAGTACTTC. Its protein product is CASSLFGIRTQETQYF.

As DNA, the CDR3 is TGTGCCAGCAGTGCAAATCAGGTGGCTGTTGAAGCTTTCTTT. Its translation is CASSANQVAVEAFF. This chain links TRBV6-5 with TRBJ1-1; no definite D call. From germline, CDR1 is MNHEY and CDR2 SVGAGI. V gave up 5 bases and J gave up 7 bases, with 17 bases separating them. The CDR3 is 14 residues long.

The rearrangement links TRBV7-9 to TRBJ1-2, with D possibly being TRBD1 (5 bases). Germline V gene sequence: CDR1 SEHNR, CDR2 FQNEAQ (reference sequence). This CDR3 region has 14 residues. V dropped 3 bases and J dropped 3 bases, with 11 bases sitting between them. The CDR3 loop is CASSFQTDDYGYTF. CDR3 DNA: TGTGCCAGCAGCTTCCAGACAGACGACTATGGCTACACCTTC.

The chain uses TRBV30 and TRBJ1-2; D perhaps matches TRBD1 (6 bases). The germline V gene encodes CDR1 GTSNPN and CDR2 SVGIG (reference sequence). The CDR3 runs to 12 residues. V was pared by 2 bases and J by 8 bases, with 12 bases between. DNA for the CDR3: TGTGCCTGGAGTCGCGGGGGCGGGGGCTACACCTTC. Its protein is CAWSRGGGGYTF.

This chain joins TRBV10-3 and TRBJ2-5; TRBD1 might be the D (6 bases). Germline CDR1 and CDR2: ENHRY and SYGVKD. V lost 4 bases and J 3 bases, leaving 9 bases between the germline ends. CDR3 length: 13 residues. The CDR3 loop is CAISGDRKETQYF. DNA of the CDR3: TGTGCCATCAGTGGTGACAGGAAAGAGACCCAGTACTTC.

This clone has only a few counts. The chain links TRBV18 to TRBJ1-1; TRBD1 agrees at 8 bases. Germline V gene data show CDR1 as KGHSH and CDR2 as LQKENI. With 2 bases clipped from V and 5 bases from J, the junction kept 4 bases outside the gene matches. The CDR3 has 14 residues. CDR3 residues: CASSPRQGMTEAFF. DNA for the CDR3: TGTGCCAGCTCACCAAGACAGGGGATGACTGAAGCTTTCTTT.